This TCR beta chain was obtained from a study of beta chain features in type 1 diabetes. Study in general: Cell yields, age and gender were similar between patients and healthy donors.

Markers CD45RO/CCR7/CD25/CD127/CD95/CD27 served to sort CD4+ naive, central memory, regulatory and stem cell-like memory cells. Expressed TCRB transcripts were sequenced because the isolated RNA had all been reverse transcribed beforehand. Average reads for naive, central memory and regulatory T cell samples were about 3.57 million. The repertoire was sequenced with immunoSEQ multiplex PCR; TCRdb's copy has only in-frame clones and lacks some. Of roughly 150,000 clones detected, 9% appear once; the ten largest clones hold about 0.7%. The CDR3 has 12 amino acids. Per germline, CDR1 SQVTM and CDR2 ANQGSEA. Trimming shortened V by 5 bases and J by 0 bases, and 5 bases separated the two germline ends. Study-wide results and limits: Lower insertion and higher deletion counts appeared at VDJ junctions in type 1 diabetes patients. Among all four CD4+ subsets, Type 1 diabetes patients had TCRB CDR3s that were moderately but significantly shorter.

This clone was observed a few times. Its antigen is not known. The rearrangement links TRBV29-1 to TRBJ1-5; no clear D. The clonotype was recovered from a woman aged 25 to 39 with type 1 diabetes. Sequencing input: central memory CD4+ T cells from blood. CDR3 protein: CSVRGSNQPQHF. CDR3 nucleotides: TGCAGCGTTCGCGGTAGCAATCAGCCCCAGCATTTT.